This entry lists 8 T cell receptor beta chains sequenced from one sample in a study of T cell clonality in common variable immunodeficiency. Study-level findings and limits: In common variable immunodeficiency, TCR beta chains reportedly carried fewer deletions and N-nucleotide insertions.

Libraries were prepared by immunoSEQ multiplex PCR; TCRdb keeps only in-frame clonotypes and omits some of them. Recorded here are 40,000 to 50,000 clones, none singletons. Antigens of these TCRs are unknown. The sample was peripheral blood mononuclear cells. These receptors originate from a human donor with common variable immunodeficiency.

The sample holds many counts of this clone. Read data end 3 residues before the CDR3 end; the end is taken from the germline J gene. The chain employs TRBV9 and TRBJ1-1; D may be TRBD1 (5 bases). Germline V lookup: CDR1 SGDLS, CDR2 YYNGEE. The germline V and J ends were trimmed by 0 bases and 1 base, with 10 bases remaining between them. This CDR3 contains 15 residues. The part of the CDR3 DNA that was read is TGTGCCAGCAGCGTAGGGGGCGGTTGGAACACTGAA. Its protein product is CASSVGGGWNTE. The whole CDR3 sequence reads CASSVGGGWNTEAFF.

As concerns this clone: The sequenced fragment ends 3 residues before the CDR3 boundary, so the rest is inferred from the germline J gene. The genes are TRBV7-9 and TRBJ2-7; a possible D gene is TRBD1 (6 bases). Deletions cut 5 bases from V and 2 bases from J, with 16 bases between. Germline CDR1 is SEHNR and CDR2 is FQNEAQ (reference sequence). This CDR3 has 15 amino acids. The CDR3 is CASSPKDSVTYEQYF. The DNA read from the CDR3 is TGTGCCAGCAGCCCAAAGGACAGCGTAACCTACGAG.

This clone was found a few times. Read coverage stops 3 residues before the CDR3 terminus; the germline J gene supplies the remainder. The rearrangement joins TRBV19 to TRBJ1-1; TRBD1 matches at 9 bases. The V and J ends lost 7 bases and 2 bases, in that order; junction bases with no gene match: 11. The CDR3 length is 16 residues. In germline, CDR1 is LNHDA, CDR2 SQIVND (reference sequence). CDR3 region: CASTTGGTNYNTEAFF. CDR3 DNA (partial): TGTGCCAGTACGACAGGGGGAACGAACTACAACACTGAA.

This clone was counted between two and nine times. Sequencing ends 3 residues short of the CDR3 end; the germline J gene provides the rest. This rearrangement joins TRBV7-2 to TRBJ1-2; D is possibly TRBD1 (5 bases). Germline values: CDR1 SGHTA, CDR2 FQGNSA. V was cut by 4 bases and J by 7 bases, with 16 bases left in between. The CDR3 is 14 amino acids. CDR3 sequence reads: CASSSHRTGVGYTF. The part of the CDR3 DNA that was read is TGTGCCAGCAGCTCCCACCGGACGGGGGTTGGC.

Ten or more counts support this clone. The CDR3 DNA, read in part, is TGTGCCAGCAGTGAACCTGACAGGGTTCAGCCC. Translation gives CASSEPDRVQP. The full CDR3 protein reads CASSEPDRVQPQHF. The chain joins TRBV6-1 to TRBJ1-5, with TRBD1 matching 7 bases. The CDR3 goes on 3 residues after the read ends, and that part is filled in from the germline J gene. V shed 2 bases, J shed 6 bases, and the junction held 4 bases outside the gene matches. CDR1 is MNHNS, CDR2 SASEGT, per germline. This CDR3 is 14 amino acids long.

The sequenced CDR3 bases are TGCAGTGATCTGGGACTAGCGGGAGGCGGTGAG. Its protein product is CSDLGLAGGGE. The full CDR3 is CSDLGLAGGGEQFF. This chain joins TRBV20-1 and TRBJ2-1, with 15 bases lining up with TRBD2. Sequencing ends 3 residues short of the CDR3 end; the germline J gene provides the rest. Losses at the gene ends were 7 bases for V and 9 bases for J; bases not matched to a gene: 7. CDR1 and CDR2 from the germline V gene are DFQATT and SNEGSKA (reference sequence). CDR3 length: 14 amino acids.

This clone was seen repeatedly, ten times or more. Read sequence stops 3 residues before the CDR3 end, and the germline J gene provides the missing end. The J gene is TRBJ2-3, the V gene TRBV5-1; TRBD2 aligns across 7 bases. Trimming at V came to 0 bases and at J to 3 bases, leaving 7 bases not matched to a gene. CDR3 length: 16 residues. Looked up from germline, CDR1 is SGHRS and CDR2 is YFSETQ. The part of the CDR3 DNA that was read is TGCGCCAGCAGCTTGGCCGGCGGGAGTGAGACAGATACG. Translating it yields CASSLAGGSETDT. In full, the CDR3 is CASSLAGGSETDTQYF.

At least ten counts were recorded for this clone. Sequencing ends 3 residues short of the CDR3 end; the germline J gene provides the rest. This sequence joins TRBV5-4 and TRBJ2-7; perhaps TRBD1 as D (7 bases). CDR1 is SGHNT and CDR2 is YYREEE in the germline V gene (reference sequence). This CDR3 contains 14 residues. The germline V and J ends were trimmed by 0 bases and 4 bases, with 11 bases remaining between them. Partial CDR3 DNA: TGTGCCAGCAGCTTGGCCCCAGGGGGGTACGAG. Translated, it gives CASSLAPGGYE. The CDR3 reads in full as CASSLAPGGYEQYF. The full variable domain, completed using reference TRBV5-4 and TRBJ2-7, is ETGVTQSPTHLIKTRGQQVTLRCSSQSGHNTVSWYQQALGQGPQFIFQYYREEENGRGNFPPRFSGLQFPNYSSELNVNALELDDSALYLCASSLAPGGYEQYFGPGTRLTVT.